Listed below are T cell receptor beta chains from one sample, sequenced in a study of control samples from healthy donors and cancer patients. Sequenced by immunoSEQ multiplex PCR; TCRdb stores in-frame clones only, minus some. The data show 35,000 to 55,000 clones, with about 90% seen just once and about a tenth held by the top ten. The sequenced material came from PBMCs. The receptors were sampled from a woman aged 55-75 years with lung cancer. Both conserved end residues are part of each CDR3. The D gene is left open where the match is weak. The size field is filled for only some rows; it gives once, few, many or a size class.

j_call: TRBJ1-1; clone_size: -; d_call: TRBD1; v_call: TRBV5-4; cdr3_aa: CASSPGQENTEAFF; cdr3_nt: TGTGCCAGCAGTCCCGGACAGGAGAACACTGAAGCTTTCTTT
j_call: TRBJ2-2; clone_size: -; d_call: TRBD2; v_call: TRBV5-4; cdr3_aa: CASSPGLAGNTGELFF; cdr3_nt: TGTGCCAGCAGTCCCGGACTAGCGGGGAACACCGGGGAGCTGTTTTTT
j_call: TRBJ1-1; clone_size: -; d_call: -; v_call: TRBV6-4; cdr3_aa: CASSEGMGQDTEAFF; cdr3_nt: TGTGCCAGCAGTGAGGGCATGGGGCAAGACACTGAAGCTTTCTTT
j_call: TRBJ2-3; clone_size: -; d_call: -; v_call: TRBV3-1/TRBV3-2; cdr3_aa: CASSQDPGADTQYF; cdr3_nt: TGTGCCAGCAGCCAAGATCCGGGAGCCGATACGCAGTATTTT
j_call: TRBJ2-4; clone_size: -; d_call: -; v_call: TRBV12-1; cdr3_aa: CASTAGGPRVRNIQYF; cdr3_nt: TGTGCCAGCACAGCGGGAGGGCCGAGGGTGCGAAACATTCAGTACTTC
j_call: TRBJ1-4; clone_size: once; d_call: -; v_call: TRBV28; cdr3_aa: CASGKWGGTSNEKLFF; cdr3_nt: TGTGCCAGCGGAAAATGGGGCGGGACCTCTAATGAAAAACTGTTTTTT
j_call: TRBJ1-1; clone_size: -; d_call: TRBD1; v_call: TRBV9; cdr3_aa: CASSVTTGTENTEAFF; cdr3_nt: TGTGCCAGCAGCGTAACAACCGGGACAGAGAACACTGAAGCTTTCTTT
j_call: TRBJ2-7; clone_size: -; d_call: -; v_call: TRBV7-2; cdr3_aa: CASSWDLGLEQYF; cdr3_nt: TGTGCCAGCAGTTGGGATTTGGGGCTCGAGCAGTACTTC
j_call: TRBJ2-2; clone_size: -; d_call: -; v_call: TRBV7-3; cdr3_aa: CASSLSLGANTGELFF; cdr3_nt: TGTGCCAGCAGCTTAAGTCTGGGGGCGAACACCGGGGAGCTGTTTTTT
j_call: TRBJ1-2; clone_size: -; d_call: -; v_call: TRBV24-1; cdr3_aa: CATRGIGGYTF; cdr3_nt: TGTGCCACCAGAGGGATCGGTGGCTACACCTTC
j_call: TRBJ1-1; clone_size: -; d_call: -; v_call: TRBV6-1; cdr3_aa: CASSERQGLTEAFF; cdr3_nt: TGTGCCAGCAGTGAACGGCAGGGTCTTACTGAAGCTTTCTTT
j_call: TRBJ1-2; clone_size: -; d_call: -; v_call: TRBV29-1; cdr3_aa: CSVEDRGSAGTHGYTF; cdr3_nt: TGCAGCGTTGAAGATAGGGGTTCGGCGGGTACCCATGGCTACACCTTC
j_call: TRBJ2-7; clone_size: -; d_call: TRBD2; v_call: TRBV2; cdr3_aa: CASSEGEGDEQYF; cdr3_nt: TGTGCCAGCAGTGAAGGGGAGGGAGACGAGCAGTACTTC
j_call: TRBJ2-3; clone_size: -; d_call: TRBD1; v_call: TRBV6-5; cdr3_aa: CASIRGQGAEDTQYF; cdr3_nt: TGTGCCAGCATAAGGGGACAGGGGGCGGAGGATACGCAGTATTTT
j_call: TRBJ2-3; clone_size: once; d_call: -; v_call: TRBV25-1; cdr3_aa: CASSESKVTSTDTQYF; cdr3_nt: TGTGCCAGCAGTGAATCCAAGGTAACTAGCACAGATACGCAGTATTTT
j_call: TRBJ2-1; clone_size: -; d_call: TRBD2; v_call: TRBV11-3; cdr3_aa: CASSLLAGGYNEQFF; cdr3_nt: TGTGCCAGCAGCTTATTAGCGGGAGGCTACAATGAGCAGTTCTTC
j_call: TRBJ1-1; clone_size: few; d_call: TRBD1; v_call: TRBV28; cdr3_aa: CASSAIDRGDEAFF; cdr3_nt: TGTGCCAGCAGTGCAATCGACAGGGGAGATGAAGCTTTCTTT
j_call: TRBJ2-2; clone_size: -; d_call: -; v_call: TRBV5-6; cdr3_aa: CASSRYGATGELFF; cdr3_nt: TGTGCCAGCAGCCGGTATGGGGCGACCGGGGAGCTGTTTTTT
j_call: TRBJ2-5; clone_size: -; d_call: TRBD2; v_call: TRBV5-1; cdr3_aa: CASSLAPAGGGVTQYF; cdr3_nt: TGCGCCAGCAGCTTGGCCCCAGCGGGAGGGGGAGTAACCCAGTACTTC
j_call: TRBJ1-2; clone_size: -; d_call: -; v_call: TRBV19; cdr3_aa: CASRLGYGYTF; cdr3_nt: TGTGCCAGCCGTCTTGGATATGGCTACACCTTC
j_call: TRBJ2-2; clone_size: -; d_call: TRBD2; v_call: TRBV18; cdr3_aa: CASSPGTSAYTGELFF; cdr3_nt: TGTGCCAGCTCACCAGGGACTAGCGCCTACACCGGGGAGCTGTTTTTT
j_call: TRBJ1-2; clone_size: -; d_call: -; v_call: TRBV27; cdr3_aa: CASSTGTPYGYTF; cdr3_nt: TGTGCCAGCAGTACTGGGACACCCTATGGCTACACCTTC
j_call: TRBJ1-6; clone_size: -; d_call: -; v_call: TRBV19; cdr3_aa: CASSIYGSYNSPLHF; cdr3_nt: TGTGCCAGTAGTATCTACGGCTCCTATAATTCACCCCTCCACTTT
j_call: TRBJ1-2; clone_size: once; d_call: -; v_call: TRBV9; cdr3_aa: CASSDRGGGSYGYTF; cdr3_nt: TGTGCCAGCAGCGACCGAGGGGGAGGGAGTTATGGCTACACCTTC
j_call: TRBJ2-7; clone_size: -; d_call: TRBD2; v_call: TRBV28; cdr3_aa: CASSFPTSGADLYEQYF; cdr3_nt: TGTGCCAGCAGTTTCCCAACTAGCGGAGCCGACCTCTACGAGCAGTACTTC
j_call: TRBJ2-5; clone_size: -; d_call: -; v_call: TRBV28; cdr3_aa: CASSTPPGEGPTQYF; cdr3_nt: TGTGCCAGCAGTACCCCCCCGGGTGAAGGCCCGACCCAGTACTTC
j_call: TRBJ1-2; clone_size: -; d_call: TRBD1; v_call: TRBV19; cdr3_aa: CAIRTGTGGTGYTF; cdr3_nt: TGTGCCATCCGAACCGGGACAGGGGGGACTGGCTACACCTTC
j_call: TRBJ2-1; clone_size: -; d_call: -; v_call: TRBV28; cdr3_aa: CASSFWQFEQFF; cdr3_nt: TGTGCCAGCAGTTTTTGGCAGTTCGAGCAGTTCTTC
j_call: TRBJ2-1; clone_size: -; d_call: -; v_call: TRBV19; cdr3_aa: CASSGLRRSSYNEQFF; cdr3_nt: TGTGCCAGCTCCGGTCTACGGAGGAGCTCCTACAATGAGCAGTTCTTC
j_call: TRBJ2-5; clone_size: -; d_call: TRBD2; v_call: TRBV29-1; cdr3_aa: CSVLGLAGEKLETQYF; cdr3_nt: TGCAGCGTCTTAGGACTAGCGGGAGAAAAATTGGAGACCCAGTACTTC
j_call: TRBJ1-2; clone_size: -; d_call: -; v_call: TRBV9; cdr3_aa: CASSQRVDYGYTF; cdr3_nt: TGTGCCAGCAGCCAGAGGGTTGACTATGGCTACACCTTC
j_call: TRBJ1-2; clone_size: -; d_call: TRBD1; v_call: TRBV6-1; cdr3_aa: CASSEALGQLGYTF; cdr3_nt: TGTGCCAGCAGTGAAGCGCTGGGACAGCTAGGCTACACCTTC
j_call: TRBJ2-1; clone_size: -; d_call: TRBD2; v_call: TRBV4-3; cdr3_aa: CASSRGTSGSNEQFF; cdr3_nt: TGCGCCAGCAGCCGTGGGACTAGCGGGAGTAATGAGCAGTTCTTC
j_call: TRBJ2-3; clone_size: -; d_call: -; v_call: TRBV30; cdr3_aa: CAWSSLTEYTDTQYF; cdr3_nt: TGTGCCTGGTCCTCTTTGACAGAGTACACAGATACGCAGTATTTT
j_call: TRBJ2-7; clone_size: -; d_call: -; v_call: TRBV7-2; cdr3_aa: CASSSPRSYYEQYF; cdr3_nt: TGTGCCAGCAGCTCCCCCCGGAGCTACTACGAGCAGTACTTC
j_call: TRBJ2-5; clone_size: -; d_call: TRBD1; v_call: TRBV18; cdr3_aa: CASSPGQGQETQYF; cdr3_nt: TGTGCCAGCTCACCGGGACAGGGGCAAGAGACCCAGTACTTC
j_call: TRBJ1-2; clone_size: -; d_call: -; v_call: TRBV29-1; cdr3_aa: CSVPRGAGGYTF; cdr3_nt: TGCAGCGTTCCCCGGGGGGCGGGGGGCTACACCTTC
j_call: TRBJ2-2; clone_size: -; d_call: TRBD1; v_call: TRBV9; cdr3_aa: CASSPTVGTGYTGELFF; cdr3_nt: TGTGCCAGCAGCCCCACGGTAGGGACAGGGTACACCGGGGAGCTGTTTTTT
j_call: TRBJ2-7; clone_size: -; d_call: TRBD2; v_call: TRBV6-2/TRBV6-3; cdr3_aa: CASSSAGAGGYEQYF; cdr3_nt: TGTGCCAGCAGTTCCGCAGGAGCGGGAGGCTACGAGCAGTACTTC
j_call: TRBJ1-6; clone_size: -; d_call: -; v_call: TRBV4-2; cdr3_aa: CASSLPDNYNSPLHF; cdr3_nt: TGTGCCAGCAGCCTCCCGGACAACTATAATTCACCCCTCCACTTT
j_call: TRBJ2-1; clone_size: -; d_call: -; v_call: TRBV5-6; cdr3_aa: CASSLAGTHDEQFF; cdr3_nt: TGTGCCAGCAGCTTGGCCGGGACTCATGACGAGCAGTTCTTC
j_call: TRBJ2-7; clone_size: -; d_call: -; v_call: TRBV19; cdr3_aa: CASSPDTFSYEQYF; cdr3_nt: TGTGCCAGTTCCCCCGACACCTTCTCCTACGAGCAGTACTTC
j_call: TRBJ1-4; clone_size: few; d_call: TRBD1; v_call: TRBV5-4; cdr3_aa: CASSSRQGDREKLFF; cdr3_nt: TGTGCCAGCAGCTCCAGACAGGGGGATCGAGAAAAACTGTTTTTT
j_call: TRBJ2-1; clone_size: once; d_call: -; v_call: TRBV7-2; cdr3_aa: CASSRDPAGYNEQFF; cdr3_nt: TGTGCCAGCAGCCGGGACCCGGCGGGATACAATGAGCAGTTCTTC
j_call: TRBJ1-1; clone_size: -; d_call: -; v_call: TRBV4-1; cdr3_aa: CASSQDLGMNTEAFF; cdr3_nt: TGCGCCAGCAGCCAAGATCTGGGGATGAACACTGAAGCTTTCTTT
j_call: TRBJ1-1; clone_size: -; d_call: -; v_call: TRBV4-3; cdr3_aa: CASSQDRANTEAFF; cdr3_nt: TGCGCCAGCAGCCAAGACAGGGCTAACACTGAAGCTTTCTTT
j_call: TRBJ2-3; clone_size: -; d_call: TRBD2; v_call: TRBV18; cdr3_aa: CASSPQTSVDTDTQYF; cdr3_nt: TGTGCCAGCTCACCCCAAACTAGCGTCGACACAGATACGCAGTATTTT
j_call: TRBJ2-2; clone_size: once; d_call: TRBD1; v_call: TRBV10-3; cdr3_aa: CAILPGQGSANTGELFF; cdr3_nt: TGTGCCATACTTCCGGGACAGGGCTCCGCGAACACCGGGGAGCTGTTTTTT
j_call: TRBJ2-1; clone_size: -; d_call: TRBD2; v_call: TRBV6-4; cdr3_aa: CASSELAGDYNEQFF; cdr3_nt: TGTGCCAGCAGCGAACTAGCGGGGGACTACAATGAGCAGTTCTTC
j_call: TRBJ1-1; clone_size: -; d_call: -; v_call: TRBV5-1; cdr3_aa: CASSLASSSNTEAFF; cdr3_nt: TGCGCCAGCAGCCTGGCCAGCTCTTCGAACACTGAAGCTTTCTTT
j_call: TRBJ1-2; clone_size: -; d_call: -; v_call: TRBV3-1/TRBV3-2; cdr3_aa: CASSPGLQPNGYTF; cdr3_nt: TGTGCCAGCAGCCCCGGGTTGCAGCCCAATGGCTACACCTTC
j_call: TRBJ1-2; clone_size: -; d_call: -; v_call: TRBV7-3; cdr3_aa: CASSESGFYGYTF; cdr3_nt: TGTGCCAGCAGCGAGTCAGGGTTCTATGGCTACACCTTC
j_call: TRBJ1-4; clone_size: few; d_call: -; v_call: TRBV12-3/TRBV12-4; cdr3_aa: CASSFGRQEKLFF; cdr3_nt: TGTGCCAGCAGTTTTGGTCGACAGGAAAAACTGTTTTTT
j_call: TRBJ2-1; clone_size: few; d_call: -; v_call: TRBV5-5; cdr3_aa: CASTLLGGAEQFF; cdr3_nt: TGTGCCAGCACTCTCCTCGGGGGTGCTGAGCAGTTCTTC
j_call: TRBJ2-1; clone_size: -; d_call: TRBD2; v_call: TRBV7-6; cdr3_aa: CASSPKGGGYNEQFF; cdr3_nt: TGTGCCAGCAGCCCGAAGGGCGGGGGCTACAATGAGCAGTTCTTC
j_call: TRBJ1-1; clone_size: -; d_call: -; v_call: TRBV19; cdr3_aa: CASSIVGPAEAFF; cdr3_nt: TGTGCCAGTAGTATAGTGGGCCCCGCGGAGGCTTTCTTT
j_call: TRBJ1-2; clone_size: -; d_call: -; v_call: TRBV12-3/TRBV12-4; cdr3_aa: CASSFGPGYTF; cdr3_nt: TGTGCCAGCAGTTTTGGGCCCGGGTACACCTTC
j_call: TRBJ2-7; clone_size: -; d_call: -; v_call: TRBV15; cdr3_aa: CATSRVGKLEQYF; cdr3_nt: TGTGCCACCAGCAGAGTGGGGAAGCTCGAGCAGTACTTC
j_call: TRBJ1-1; clone_size: -; d_call: -; v_call: TRBV5-1; cdr3_aa: CASSLLGVENTEAFF; cdr3_nt: TGCGCCAGCAGCTTGTTAGGCGTCGAAAACACTGAAGCTTTCTTT
j_call: TRBJ2-7; clone_size: few; d_call: -; v_call: TRBV24-1; cdr3_aa: CATSESASLNGQYF; cdr3_nt: TGTGCCACCAGTGAGTCCGCCAGCCTTAACGGGCAGTACTTC